These T cell receptor beta chains were read from a single sample in a study of T cells in localized non-small cell lung cancer. Profiling relied on immunoSEQ multiplex PCR, and the TCRdb table lists in-frame clones only, not all of them. The table records tens of thousands of clones, approximately 84% of them present only once. This material consisted of peripheral blood, taken before any cancer treatment. These TCRs come from a female donor over 55 with stage I lung adenocarcinoma. The CDR3 runs from the conserved cysteine through the conserved F or W. Fields, in order: CDR3 protein, CDR3 DNA, D gene, clone size, J gene, V gene. The D gene is left open where the match is weak. The size of a clone is reported for some rows only, either as once, few or many, or as a class for expanded clones.

CDR3: CASSLRDTWREQYF; DNA: TGTGCCAGCAGTCTCCGGGACACCTGGAGAGAGCAGTACTTC; D: NA; size: NA; J: TRBJ2-7; V: TRBV6-7
CDR3: CASSSWTSASYEQYF; DNA: TGTGCCAGTAGTTCATGGACTAGCGCCTCCTACGAGCAGTACTTC; D: TRBD2; size: NA; J: TRBJ2-7; V: TRBV19
CDR3: CATSPIRFTDTQYF; DNA: TGTGCCACCAGCCCGATCCGTTTCACAGATACGCAGTATTTT; D: NA; size: NA; J: TRBJ2-3; V: TRBV15
CDR3: CASSLALGDSYEQYF; DNA: TGTGCCAGCAGCTTAGCGCTGGGGGACTCGTACGAGCAGTACTTC; D: NA; size: NA; J: TRBJ2-7; V: TRBV7-2
CDR3: CASSPRLAGGLTYNEQFF; DNA: TGTGCCAGCAGCCCCCGACTAGCGGGGGGTTTGACCTACAATGAGCAGTTCTTC; D: TRBD2; size: NA; J: TRBJ2-1; V: TRBV11-2
CDR3: CASSFSTGLYEQYF; DNA: TGTGCCAGCAGCTTTTCCACAGGGTTATACGAGCAGTACTTC; D: NA; size: NA; J: TRBJ2-7; V: TRBV7-8
CDR3: CASSPSLRTRGYTF; DNA: TGTGCCAGCAGTCCCTCCCTGCGGACTAGGGGCTACACCTTC; D: NA; size: NA; J: TRBJ1-2; V: TRBV6-5
CDR3: CASSHPGGKRTDTQYF; DNA: TGTGCCAGCAGCCACCCAGGGGGGAAGAGGACAGATACGCAGTATTTT; D: NA; size: few; J: TRBJ2-3; V: TRBV14
CDR3: CASSSLGLVGEQFF; DNA: TGTGCCAGCAGCTCCTTGGGACTAGTCGGCGAGCAGTTCTTC; D: TRBD2; size: NA; J: TRBJ2-1; V: TRBV9
CDR3: CASKKGLAYEQYF; DNA: TGTGCCAGCAAAAAGGGACTAGCTTACGAGCAGTACTTC; D: TRBD2; size: NA; J: TRBJ2-7; V: TRBV6-5
CDR3: CASSLKTDNEKLFF; DNA: TGTGCCAGCAGCTTAAAGACAGATAATGAAAAACTGTTTTTT; D: NA; size: once; J: TRBJ1-4; V: TRBV7-9
CDR3: CASSENRVGYEQYF; DNA: TGTGCCAGCAGTGAAAACAGGGTCGGCTACGAGCAGTACTTC; D: NA; size: NA; J: TRBJ2-7; V: TRBV6-1
CDR3: CATWMAYEQYF; DNA: TGTGCCACTTGGATGGCTTACGAGCAGTACTTC; D: NA; size: NA; J: TRBJ2-7; V: TRBV6-5
CDR3: CASSLESGTYEQYF; DNA: TGTGCCAGCAGCTTAGAAAGCGGAACCTACGAGCAGTACTTC; D: NA; size: NA; J: TRBJ2-7; V: TRBV7-8
CDR3: CASSLWGMNTEAFF; DNA: TGTGCCAGCAGTTTATGGGGGATGAACACTGAAGCTTTCTTT; D: NA; size: NA; J: TRBJ1-1; V: TRBV27
CDR3: CASNSPGRKQETQYF; DNA: TGTGCCAGCAACTCGCCGGGGCGGAAACAAGAGACCCAGTACTTC; D: NA; size: once; J: TRBJ2-5; V: TRBV28
CDR3: CAWSLTPGRGGQPQHF; DNA: TGTGCCTGGAGCCTCACTCCGGGCAGGGGAGGTCAGCCCCAGCATTTT; D: NA; size: NA; J: TRBJ1-5; V: TRBV30
CDR3: CASSLNVAGGDTQYF; DNA: TGTGCCAGCAGCTTAAATGTTGCGGGTGGGGATACGCAGTATTTT; D: NA; size: NA; J: TRBJ2-3; V: TRBV11-3
CDR3: CASADSNQPQHF; DNA: TGTGCCAGCGCCGATAGCAATCAGCCCCAGCATTTT; D: NA; size: NA; J: TRBJ1-5; V: TRBV28
CDR3: CASSPSDGGYNEQFF; DNA: TGTGCCAGCAGCCCCTCTGATGGGGGCTACAATGAGCAGTTCTTC; D: NA; size: once; J: TRBJ2-1; V: TRBV7-6
CDR3: CASSPTRTGDNEQFF; DNA: TGTGCCAGCTCACCAACCCGGACAGGGGACAATGAGCAGTTCTTC; D: TRBD1; size: NA; J: TRBJ2-1; V: TRBV18
CDR3: CASRPYRDQPQHF; DNA: TGTGCCAGCAGACCCTACAGGGATCAGCCCCAGCATTTT; D: NA; size: NA; J: TRBJ1-5; V: TRBV28
CDR3: CASSSVNYGYTF; DNA: TGTGCCAGCAGCTCAGTTAACTATGGCTACACCTTC; D: NA; size: once; J: TRBJ1-2; V: TRBV11-2
CDR3: CASSQTGTEYNEQFF; DNA: TGCGCCAGCAGCCAAACCGGGACCGAATACAATGAGCAGTTCTTC; D: NA; size: few; J: TRBJ2-1; V: TRBV4-1
CDR3: CASSPTYLTEAFF; DNA: TGTGCCAGCTCACCGACCTATCTTACTGAAGCTTTCTTT; D: NA; size: once; J: TRBJ1-1; V: TRBV18
CDR3: CASSLYRSGGTGELFF; DNA: TGTGCCAGCAGCTTGTACCGGTCAGGGGGCACCGGGGAGCTGTTTTTT; D: TRBD1; size: NA; J: TRBJ2-2; V: TRBV5-8
CDR3: CASSLGSTGSGNTIYF; DNA: TGCGCCAGCAGCTTGGGTAGCACCGGGTCTGGAAACACCATATATTTT; D: NA; size: NA; J: TRBJ1-3; V: TRBV5-1
CDR3: CASSPLPGPSTADTQYF; DNA: TGTGCCAGCAGCCCACTTCCTGGGCCCTCGACGGCAGATACGCAGTATTTT; D: NA; size: NA; J: TRBJ2-3; V: TRBV9
CDR3: CASNRGDSGNTIYF; DNA: TGTGCCAGTAACAGGGGCGACTCTGGAAACACCATATATTTT; D: TRBD1; size: NA; J: TRBJ1-3; V: TRBV28
CDR3: CASNPGAGLGETQYF; DNA: TGTGCCAGCAATCCCGGGGCGGGGCTAGGGGAGACCCAGTACTTC; D: NA; size: NA; J: TRBJ2-5; V: TRBV4-2
CDR3: CASSYTSQGGPYEQYF; DNA: TGTGCCAGCAGTTACACCAGCCAGGGTGGCCCCTACGAGCAGTACTTC; D: NA; size: NA; J: TRBJ2-7; V: TRBV6-5
CDR3: CASSVSQDNSPLHF; DNA: TGTGCCAGCAGCGTTTCCCAGGATAATTCACCCCTCCACTTT; D: NA; size: NA; J: TRBJ1-6; V: TRBV9
CDR3: CASSSGGPRNEQFF; DNA: TGCGCCAGCAGCTCGGGAGGGCCTCGGAATGAGCAGTTCTTC; D: TRBD2; size: NA; J: TRBJ2-1; V: TRBV5-1
CDR3: CASSPGPGAYNEQFF; DNA: TGTGCCAGCAGCCCCGGACCGGGGGCCTACAATGAGCAGTTCTTC; D: NA; size: NA; J: TRBJ2-1; V: TRBV7-9
CDR3: CATSTGGGAAKNIQYF; DNA: TGTGCCACCAGCACGGGCGGGGGGGCGGCCAAAAACATTCAGTACTTC; D: TRBD2; size: NA; J: TRBJ2-4; V: TRBV15
CDR3: CASSLEEGSGEQYF; DNA: TGCGCCAGCAGCTTGGAGGAGGGGTCGGGGGAGCAGTACTTC; D: NA; size: NA; J: TRBJ2-7; V: TRBV5-1
CDR3: CASSLDGGTDTQYF; DNA: TGTGCCAGCAGCTTGGACGGGGGAACAGATACGCAGTATTTT; D: NA; size: NA; J: TRBJ2-3; V: TRBV7-9
CDR3: CASRQNLQGSYEQYF; DNA: TGCGCCAGCAGACAAAATCTCCAGGGGAGCTACGAGCAGTACTTC; D: NA; size: NA; J: TRBJ2-7; V: TRBV5-1
CDR3: CASSLDLGQPQHF; DNA: TGTGCCAGCAGCTTAGACCTAGGGCAGCCCCAGCATTTT; D: NA; size: NA; J: TRBJ1-5; V: TRBV7-9
CDR3: CASSPQGGLAGGKDEQFF; DNA: TGTGCCAGCTCACCACAAGGAGGGCTAGCGGGAGGGAAGGATGAGCAGTTCTTC; D: TRBD2; size: NA; J: TRBJ2-1; V: TRBV18
CDR3: CASSPAGGGLAKNIQYF; DNA: TGCGCCAGCAGCCCGGCGGGAGGTGGGCTAGCCAAAAACATTCAGTACTTC; D: TRBD2; size: NA; J: TRBJ2-4; V: TRBV5-1
CDR3: CARSLVRFNEKLFF; DNA: TGTGCCAGAAGCTTGGTCAGGTTTAATGAAAAACTGTTTTTT; D: NA; size: NA; J: TRBJ1-4; V: TRBV5-3
CDR3: CASSSLGTDTQYF; DNA: TGTGCCAGCAGTTCACTAGGGACAGATACGCAGTATTTT; D: NA; size: NA; J: TRBJ2-3; V: TRBV11-3
CDR3: CASSAGGKGNTEAFF; DNA: TGTGCCAGCAGTGCAGGGGGCAAGGGGAACACTGAAGCTTTCTTT; D: TRBD1; size: NA; J: TRBJ1-1; V: TRBV28
CDR3: CASSSSGGAWSTDTQYF; DNA: TGCGCCAGCAGCTCTAGCGGGGGGGCTTGGAGCACAGATACGCAGTATTTT; D: TRBD2; size: NA; J: TRBJ2-3; V: TRBV5-1
CDR3: CAWIRDHYNEQFF; DNA: TGTGCCTGGATTAGGGATCACTACAATGAGCAGTTCTTC; D: NA; size: NA; J: TRBJ2-1; V: TRBV30
CDR3: CASTIGGAYNEQFF; DNA: TGTGCCAGCACCATTGGCGGTGCCTACAATGAGCAGTTCTTC; D: NA; size: NA; J: TRBJ2-1; V: TRBV2
CDR3: CASSPDRDGLKLFF; DNA: TGTGCCAGCTCTCCGGACAGGGACGGGCTAAAACTGTTTTTT; D: TRBD1; size: NA; J: TRBJ1-4; V: TRBV18
CDR3: CASSPTGSNQPQHF; DNA: TGCGCCAGCAGTCCCACAGGGAGCAATCAGCCCCAGCATTTT; D: NA; size: many; J: TRBJ1-5; V: TRBV10-2
CDR3: CASSWTRAGTYEQYF; DNA: TGTGCCAGTAGTTGGACCCGGGCGGGTACCTACGAGCAGTACTTC; D: NA; size: once; J: TRBJ2-7; V: TRBV19
CDR3: CASSTRGGGELFF; DNA: TGTGCCAGCAGCACCCGCGGGGGCGGGGAGCTGTTTTTT; D: TRBD2; size: NA; J: TRBJ2-2; V: TRBV14
CDR3: CARTWGSNQPQHF; DNA: TGTGCCAGGACCTGGGGGAGCAATCAGCCCCAGCATTTT; D: NA; size: once; J: TRBJ1-5; V: TRBV9
CDR3: CASSKRTPNNEQFF; DNA: TGTGCCAGCAGTAAAAGGACCCCCAACAATGAGCAGTTCTTC; D: NA; size: NA; J: TRBJ2-1; V: TRBV6-5
CDR3: CASSRQGLAAPYEQYF; DNA: TGTGCCAGCAGCCGCCAGGGACTAGCGGCCCCCTACGAGCAGTACTTC; D: TRBD2; size: NA; J: TRBJ2-7; V: TRBV5-4
CDR3: CASSLAGAGEKLFF; DNA: TGCGCCAGCAGCTTGGCGGGCGCAGGTGAAAAACTGTTTTTT; D: NA; size: NA; J: TRBJ1-4; V: TRBV5-1
CDR3: CASGRGGPTEAFF; DNA: TGTGCCAGCGGACGCGGCGGGCCCACTGAAGCTTTCTTT; D: NA; size: NA; J: TRBJ1-1; V: TRBV14